This paragraph covers one TCR beta chain sequence. The antigen is not known. Libraries were prepared by immunoSEQ multiplex PCR; TCRdb keeps only in-frame clonotypes and omits some of them. The sample gives more than 850,000 clones, 75% to 80% of which show up once; about 0.52% is in the top ten. This record belongs to a study of shared clonotypes between healthy human individuals. Whole-study context: A couple of female and a few male donors aged 18 to 49 were enrolled. Each donor's CD4 naive and CD4 memory cells filled three plates apiece, CD8 naive two, and CD8 memory one. Points from the study as a whole: For sorted subsets, rarefaction showed incomplete sequencing despite large depth.

The sequencing sample was made of memory CD4+ T cells from PBMCs. Specified subset: CD45RA-negative fraction. The TCR originated in a man aged 18 to 30 in good health. Some clones in this sample may be carry-over from other donors' samples.

DNA of the CDR3: TGTGCCAGCAGTTACACGGACTTTCTACCCGGGGAGCTGTTTTTT. This gives the protein CASSYTDFLPGELFF. The J gene is TRBJ2-2, the V gene TRBV6-5; D is perhaps TRBD2 (5 bases). CDR3 length: 15 amino acids. V lost 2 bases to trimming and J lost 6 bases, with 13 bases between them. Germline lookup yields CDR1 MNHEY and CDR2 SVGAGI.